The present T cell receptor (beta chain) was sequenced within a study of technical replicates of blood from several donors. Germline trimming cut 8 bases from V and 4 bases from J; bases unmatched to any gene: 10. Looked up from germline, CDR1 is MDHEN and CDR2 is SYDVKM. The CDR3 contains 15 residues. Data came from immunoSEQ multiplex PCR; TCRdb stores just in-frame clones and leaves some out. The sample contains more than 80,000 clones, approximately 94% of which appear only once. The sample comprised T cells isolated from PBMCs. The sequence was obtained from a human donor in good health. The rearrangement joins TRBV28 to TRBJ2-3; 9 bases align to TRBD2. The CDR3 sequence is CASLGPGLAADTQYF. CDR3 DNA sequence: TGTGCCAGCCTCGGACCGGGACTAGCTGCAGATACGCAGTATTTT. Using reference TRBV28 and TRBJ2-3 for the parts outside the CDR3, the full variable domain is DVKVTQSSRYLVKRTGEKVFLECVQDMDHENMFWYRQDPGLGLRLIYFSYDVKMKEKGDIPEGYSVSREKKERFSLILESASTNQTSMYLCASLGPGLAADTQYFGPGTRLTVL.